This T cell receptor (beta chain) was identified in a study of T cells after yellow fever vaccination. Findings and caveats of the study: Once the booster was given, most primary-vaccination clones reappeared, at more than 95% for CD4 and approximately 88% for CD8. The appearance of a small share of clonotypes in both CD4 and CD8 compartments was observed. Repertoires obtained by FACS sorting could include abundant clonotypes that entered as contaminants from the bulk population.

The CDR3 extends over 15 amino acids. Trimming at V came to 3 bases and at J to 8 bases, leaving 10 bases not matched to a gene. Germline values: CDR1 DFQATT, CDR2 SNEGSKA (reference sequence). Remarks on this clonotype: The antigen remains unidentified.

Synthesis of TCR cDNA relied on 5'RACE template switching, which attached a universal primer site and UMIs. Via MiXCR, TCRdb re-called the 5' RACE reads, giving one row per CDR3 protein. The sample records roughly 250,000 distinct CDR3 sequences, around 13% being singletons. The sequence was collected from a man aged 25 to 45 who received the YFV17D yellow fever vaccine. The rearrangement uses TRBV20-1 and TRBJ2-1, with TRBD2 matching over 10 bases. This material consisted of CD4+ T cells sorted from PBMCs, taken 45 days after the yellow fever booster vaccination. Here the CDR3 DNA reads TGCAGTGCTAGCCAGCCGGGACTAGCGCTCGATGAGCAGTTCTTC. Protein: CSASQPGLALDEQFF.